This TCR beta chain came from a study of blood T cell repertoires in COVID-19. V shed 3 bases, J shed 2 bases, and the junction held 10 bases outside the gene matches. Germline values: CDR1 SGHRS, CDR2 YFSETQ. The CDR3 is made up of 17 amino acids. This clone turned up a few times. Data came from immunoSEQ multiplex PCR; TCRdb stores just in-frame clones and leaves some out. The sample has some 220,000 clones; approximately 80% are singletons. The specimen sequenced was PBMCs or T cells enriched from blood (not recorded which). The TCR sequence derives from a woman aged 40 to 49 with acute COVID-19. The chain recombines TRBV5-1 with TRBJ2-7; 11 nucleotides agree with TRBD2. CDR3 loop: CASSSGPGTSGTYEQYF. The DNA for the CDR3 is TGCGCCAGCAGCTCCGGTCCCGGGACTAGCGGTACCTACGAGCAGTACTTC.